This is a list of T cell receptor beta chains from one sample in a study of T cell repertoires in cytomegalovirus infection. These receptors' antigens are unknown. One entry per CDR3 protein, called by TCRdb with MiXCR from the reads. Found here are approximately 81,000 distinct CDR3 sequences, roughly 25% of them singletons; the top ten hold 50%. Sequencing was performed on CD8+ T cells from cultured PBMCs, taken from culture after CMV antigen stimulation. Receptor source: a human donor in good health (CMV status not recorded). Some clones in this sample may be carry-over from other donors' samples. Each CDR3 is given with its conserved first and last residue. The D gene is left open where the match is weak. Size is stated for part of the rows, as once, few or many counts, or as a class when the clone is expanded.

cdr3_nt cdr3_aa clone_size d_call j_call v_call
TGTGCCAGCAGCTTGGTCGGGGGTTACAATGAGCAGTTCTTC CASSLVGGYNEQFF NA NA TRBJ2-1 TRBV5-8
TGCAGCGTTGGCAGGGCTCGTCTGAGGGGGGACTACGAGCAGTACTTC CSVGRARLRGDYEQYF NA NA TRBJ2-7 TRBV29-1
TGTGCCAGCAGCACCGAGGGGACTGAGCAGTACTTC CASSTEGTEQYF NA NA TRBJ2-7 TRBV6-5
TGCGCCAGCAGCCAAGAGGTGGTTACAGGGATAGGCCTACGTAATGGCTACACCTTC CASSQEVVTGIGLRNGYTF few NA TRBJ1-2 TRBV4-3
TGTGCCAGTAGAGCAGATACGCAGTATTTT CASRADTQYF many NA TRBJ2-3 TRBV19
TGTGCCAGCAGCCAAGTGCCCGGGGGCGAGCAGTACTTC CASSQVPGGEQYF NA NA TRBJ2-7 TRBV14
TGCAGTGTCGGTGATGCTAGCGAGATCGTTGGAGATACGCAGTATTTT CSVGDASEIVGDTQYF NA NA TRBJ2-3 TRBV20-1
TGTGCCAGCGCTGGGAGGGGGAACGAGCAGTACTTC CASAGRGNEQYF many NA TRBJ2-7 TRBV7-8
TGTGCCACCAGCCAACTCGAACGGGCCTCGGGGGGCGGGGAGCTGTTTTTT CATSQLERASGGGELFF few TRBD2 TRBJ2-2 TRBV24-1
TGTGCCAGCAGCTCGGGGGGTGGGGCCAACGTCCTGACTTTC CASSSGGGANVLTF NA TRBD2 TRBJ2-6 TRBV7-3
TGTGCCAGCAGCTCAGCGGGGGGGGGCCTGGGTTGGAATGAGCAGTTCTTC CASSSAGGGLGWNEQFF many TRBD2 TRBJ2-1 TRBV7-6
TGCGCCAGCAGCCAAGGTCTAGCGGGAGTGGGGAACACCGGGGAGCTGTTTTTT CASSQGLAGVGNTGELFF NA TRBD2 TRBJ2-2 TRBV4-1
TGTGCCAGCAGCCCCCCCGCAGGGGGTGGCCACGAGCAGTACTTC CASSPPAGGGHEQYF many TRBD1 TRBJ2-7 TRBV7-9
TGTGCCAGCAGCTTTGGACGGACCAACAATGAGCAGTTCTTC CASSFGRTNNEQFF NA NA TRBJ2-1 TRBV7-2
TGTGCCAGCAGCTCCCGGACAGTATACGAGCAGTGCTTC CASSSRTVYEQCF NA NA TRBJ2-7 TRBV7-9
TGTGCCATCCGACGGTTGAACACTGAAGCTTTCTTT CAIRRLNTEAFF NA NA TRBJ1-1 TRBV6-2/TRBV6-3
TGTGCCAGCAGTTCGGGACAGGGAGGTCTTAACGCCTACGAGCAGTACTTC CASSSGQGGLNAYEQYF few TRBD1 TRBJ2-7 TRBV6-2/TRBV6-3
TGTGCCAGCAGCCCCCTCGGTGGAGGCCACACAGATACGCAGTATTTT CASSPLGGGHTDTQYF NA NA TRBJ2-3 TRBV12-3/TRBV12-4
TGTGCCAGCAGCTTACCCAGGGGGCACAACACTGAAGCTTTCTTT CASSLPRGHNTEAFF NA TRBD1 TRBJ1-1 TRBV7-9
TGTGCCAGCAGCTTGAACGGGGGAGGGCATGAGACCCAGTACTTC CASSLNGGGHETQYF few TRBD2 TRBJ2-5 TRBV5-5
TGTGCCAGCAGCCCCATGGGGACAACCGCCTACGAGCAGTACTTC CASSPMGTTAYEQYF many NA TRBJ2-7 TRBV12-3/TRBV12-4
TGCAGTGCTAGAGATCTGGCGGGGGGCACTGAAGCTTTCTTT CSARDLAGGTEAFF few NA TRBJ1-1 TRBV20-1
TGTGCCAGCAGCCAGCGGGAGGCTTACAATGAGCAGTTCTTC CASSQREAYNEQFF NA TRBD2 TRBJ2-1 TRBV6-1
TGCAGTGCTAGAGCTTGGGACTTAAACTACGAGCAGTACTTC CSARAWDLNYEQYF few NA TRBJ2-7 TRBV20-1
TGTGCCAGCAGTGAAGGGGTGAACACCGGGGAGCTGTTTTTT CASSEGVNTGELFF NA NA TRBJ2-2 TRBV6-1
TGTGCCAGCAGTTACTCGACTAGCGGGGGCTACGAGCAGTACTTC CASSYSTSGGYEQYF few TRBD2 TRBJ2-7 TRBV6-2/TRBV6-3
TGTGCCAGTAGTATCCCCTGGGGGGGCAATCAGCCCCAGCATTTT CASSIPWGGNQPQHF NA NA TRBJ1-5 TRBV19
TGTGCCTGGAGCTCATGGGCAGGGGGCCGTAATTCACCCCTCCACTTT CAWSSWAGGRNSPLHF NA TRBD1 TRBJ1-6 TRBV30
TGTGCCAGCAGCCAGGGGTCCTCCTACGAGCAGTACTTC CASSQGSSYEQYF many NA TRBJ2-7 TRBV4-3
TGTGCCAGCAGCCAAGATCCGGGGAGGGAGCGGTTCTTC CASSQDPGRERFF many TRBD2 TRBJ2-1 TRBV4-2
TGTGCCAGCAGTAGCTCTAGGGACTTACTTTACAATGAGCAGTTCTTC CASSSSRDLLYNEQFF NA NA TRBJ2-1 TRBV12-3/TRBV12-4
TGTGCCAGCAGGGCGGCTGACAGGGGTCTCTACGAGCAGTACTTC CASRAADRGLYEQYF many TRBD1 TRBJ2-7 TRBV7-2
TGTGCCACCAGCAACAGGGGCCCCGGGGAGCTGTTTTTT CATSNRGPGELFF NA TRBD1 TRBJ2-2 TRBV15
TGTGCCACCAGCAGATCGGGCTTGAACACTGAAGCTTTCTTT CATSRSGLNTEAFF NA NA TRBJ1-1 TRBV15
TGTGCCTGGAGTGGGTTAGTACAGCGGGGGGCTTACTACGAGCAGTACTTC CAWSGLVQRGAYYEQYF NA TRBD2 TRBJ2-7 TRBV30
TGCGCCACCGCAGATCCTACGTCCGAGCAGTACTTC CATADPTSEQYF few NA TRBJ2-7 TRBV4-1
TGTGCCAGCCGGCCAGGAGGGCAAGAGACCCAGTACTTC CASRPGGQETQYF few NA TRBJ2-5 TRBV25-1
TGTGCCAGCAGTTCCCTGGGCCGTTTCGCCTACGAGCAGTACTTC CASSSLGRFAYEQYF NA NA TRBJ2-7 TRBV27
TGTGCCAGCAGTGTTGCCGACAACACTGAAGCTTTCTTT CASSVADNTEAFF NA NA TRBJ1-1 TRBV2
TGTGCCAGCAGTAGTGGGACAACGAACACCGGGGAGCTGTTTTTT CASSSGTTNTGELFF NA NA TRBJ2-2 TRBV9
TGTGCCACCAGCGAAGAACAGGGGGTTTCCTACGAGCAGTACTTC CATSEEQGVSYEQYF NA TRBD1 TRBJ2-7 TRBV15
TGCGCCAGCAGCTTGGCCAGGACAGCGAACACTGAAGCTTTCTTT CASSLARTANTEAFF NA NA TRBJ1-1 TRBV5-1
TGTGCCAGCCAAGCCGGCCTACCGAACTACGAGCAGTACTTC CASQAGLPNYEQYF many NA TRBJ2-7 TRBV6-1
TGTGCCAGCAGTCCTCGGGGTGAGGGGCGGGAAAAACTGTTTTTT CASSPRGEGREKLFF NA NA TRBJ1-4 TRBV12-3/TRBV12-4
TGTGCCAGCAGCGACTCAGGACAGGGGGACACCTATGGCTACACCTTC CASSDSGQGDTYGYTF few TRBD1 TRBJ1-2 TRBV7-8
TGTGCCAGCAGCTTAGTGGACAGGGACCATGGCTACACCTTC CASSLVDRDHGYTF NA TRBD1 TRBJ1-2 TRBV11-2
TGTGCCAGCAGCCAAGGGCAGGATAATGTGGATGAGCAGTTCTTC CASSQGQDNVDEQFF NA NA TRBJ2-1 TRBV14
TGTGCCACCAGTGATACCCGGACTAGCGGGAGAATTAATGAGCAGTTCTTC CATSDTRTSGRINEQFF NA TRBD2 TRBJ2-1 TRBV24-1